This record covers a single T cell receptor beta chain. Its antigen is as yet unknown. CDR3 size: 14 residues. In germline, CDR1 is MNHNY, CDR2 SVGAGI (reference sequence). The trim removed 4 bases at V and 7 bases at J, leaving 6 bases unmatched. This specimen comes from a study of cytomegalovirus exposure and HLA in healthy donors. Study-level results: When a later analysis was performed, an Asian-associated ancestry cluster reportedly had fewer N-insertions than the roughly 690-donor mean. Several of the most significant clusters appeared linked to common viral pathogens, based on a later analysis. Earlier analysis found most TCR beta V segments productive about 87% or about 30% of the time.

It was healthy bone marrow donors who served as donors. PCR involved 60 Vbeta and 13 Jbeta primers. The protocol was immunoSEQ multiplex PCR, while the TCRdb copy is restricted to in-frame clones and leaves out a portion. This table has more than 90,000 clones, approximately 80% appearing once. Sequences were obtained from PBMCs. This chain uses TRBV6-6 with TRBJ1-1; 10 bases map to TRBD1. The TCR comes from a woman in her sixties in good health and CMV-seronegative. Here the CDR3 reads CASSWTGGRDEAFF. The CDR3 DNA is TGTGCCAGCAGTTGGACAGGGGGACGGGATGAAGCTTTCTTT.